This TCR beta chain was sequenced in a study of identical twins. This clonotype was seen more than once but under ten times. The target antigen is unknown. Points from the study as a whole: Model-predicted out-of-frame TCR alpha sharing fell below observed values in monozygotic twins. Sequences that were beta out-of-frame showed weaker excess twin sharing.

Template switching (which added a universal primer site) was used, and cDNA carried unique molecular identifiers. Via MiXCR, TCRdb re-called the 5' RACE reads, giving one row per CDR3 protein. The table lists roughly 250,000 distinct CDR3 sequences, more than 12% of them singletons, with 8.8% in the top ten. Sequenced material: memory (CD45RO+) T cells sorted from blood. This receptor was identified in a woman between 18 and 29 years old in good health.

The CDR3 nucleotides read TGTGCCAGCAGTTTAAACCTCGGGGCCAACGTCCTGACTTTC. Its translation: CASSLNLGANVLTF. This chain connects TRBV12-3 or TRBV12-4 to TRBJ2-6; no clear D gene. The CDR3 is 14 residues long. V shed 2 bases and J shed 4 bases, with 6 bases lying between them.